The rows below give T cell receptor beta chains drawn from one sample of a study of technical replicates of blood from a few donors. Clones were sequenced by immunoSEQ multiplex PCR, and TCRdb holds only the in-frame ones, with some missing. The sample contains approximately 13,000 clones, 83% of which appear only once. The sample consisted of PBMCs. Receptors were obtained from a human donor in good health. Each CDR3 is given with its conserved first and last residue. The D gene is left open where the match is weak. Clone size is given for some rows only: seen once, a few or many times, or a class if the clone is expanded.

d_gene	j_gene	v_gene	abundance	CDR3aa	CDR3nt
NA	TRBJ1-2	TRBV7-2	NA	CASSPAEYGGSYGYTF	TGTGCCAGCAGCCCCGCGGAGTATGGGGGGAGCTATGGCTACACCTTC
NA	TRBJ1-5	TRBV6-6	NA	CASSLGPRGQPQHF	TGTGCCAGCAGCCTCGGGCCTCGGGGGCAGCCCCAGCATTTT
TRBD1	TRBJ1-5	TRBV5-1	NA	CASSLLGGAQPQHF	TGCGCCAGCAGCTTGTTAGGGGGCGCACAGCCCCAGCATTTT
TRBD2	TRBJ2-1	TRBV27	NA	CASSTPTSGVYNEQFF	TGTGCCAGCAGCACTCCTACTAGCGGGGTCTACAATGAGCAGTTCTTC
NA	TRBJ1-1	TRBV6-1	NA	CASIDGYAEAFF	TGTGCCAGCATAGATGGTTACGCTGAAGCTTTCTTT
NA	TRBJ1-5	TRBV6-6	few	CASRPEGQPQHF	TGTGCCAGCAGGCCTGAGGGTCAGCCCCAGCATTTT
TRBD2	TRBJ2-5	TRBV2	NA	CASTPLLADSQETQYF	TGTGCCAGCACCCCTCTACTAGCGGATTCTCAAGAGACCCAGTACTTC
NA	TRBJ2-7	TRBV19	NA	CASSPGLSSYEQYF	TGTGCCAGTAGCCCTGGACTCTCGTCCTACGAGCAGTACTTC
TRBD2	TRBJ2-7	TRBV2	NA	CASSEAPLAGVGEQYF	TGTGCCAGCAGTGAAGCCCCCTTAGCGGGAGTGGGGGAGCAGTACTTC
TRBD2	TRBJ2-5	TRBV7-8	NA	CASSLVLAGVFETQYF	TGTGCCAGCAGCTTAGTCCTAGCGGGAGTGTTTGAGACCCAGTACTTC
NA	TRBJ2-3	TRBV23-1	NA	CASSHPGLPGKSTQYF	TGCGCCAGCAGTCATCCCGGACTACCGGGCAAGAGTACGCAGTATTTT
TRBD2	TRBJ2-7	TRBV7-6	NA	CASSIGLAGDYEQYF	TGTGCCAGCAGCATAGGACTAGCGGGAGACTACGAGCAGTACTTC
NA	TRBJ2-1	TRBV5-1	NA	CASSSPGLYNEQFF	TGCGCCAGCAGCTCGCCAGGACTATACAATGAGCAGTTCTTC
TRBD1	TRBJ1-2	TRBV30	NA	CAWSTGGGNYGYTF	TGTGCCTGGAGTACAGGGGGTGGTAACTATGGCTACACCTTC
TRBD1	TRBJ1-1	TRBV28	NA	CASTLDRPGQPAANTEAFF	TGTGCCAGCACCCTGGACCGCCCGGGACAGCCAGCGGCGAACACTGAAGCTTTCTTT
NA	TRBJ1-3	TRBV4-1	NA	CASSQDRREAVSGNTIYF	TGCGCCAGCAGCCAAGATCGCAGAGAAGCGGTCTCTGGAAACACCATATATTTT
TRBD2	TRBJ2-3	TRBV4-1	NA	CASSQDPGLETDTQYF	TGCGCCAGCAGCCAAGATCCGGGACTAGAAACAGATACGCAGTATTTT
NA	TRBJ2-1	TRBV6-1	NA	CASTSSQGGDNEQFF	TGTGCCAGCACCAGTTCACAGGGGGGGGACAATGAGCAGTTCTTC
TRBD1	TRBJ1-2	TRBV9	NA	CASSVTGTGMGGYTF	TGTGCCAGCAGCGTAACCGGGACAGGGATGGGTGGCTACACCTTC
NA	TRBJ2-7	TRBV6-4	NA	CASSVSLVSEQYF	TGTGCCAGCAGTGTCAGTCTAGTAAGCGAGCAGTACTTC
NA	TRBJ1-2	TRBV6-1	NA	CASSEVVGGSYGYTF	TGTGCCAGCAGTGAAGTGGTGGGGGGAAGCTATGGCTACACCTTC
TRBD1	TRBJ1-4	TRBV5-1	NA	CASSVSPRGGNGEKLFF	TGCGCCAGCAGCGTCTCGCCGCGAGGGGGCAACGGAGAAAAACTGTTTTTT
TRBD1	TRBJ2-7	TRBV28	NA	CASTPGGTGTYEQYF	TGTGCCAGCACCCCCGGGGGGACAGGGACCTACGAGCAGTACTTC
TRBD2	TRBJ2-7	TRBV7-2	few	CASSFSGTYEQYF	TGTGCCAGCAGCTTTAGCGGGACCTACGAGCAGTACTTC
TRBD1	TRBJ1-4	TRBV5-1	once	CASSPRTGDEKLFF	TGCGCCAGCAGCCCTCGGACAGGGGACGAAAAACTGTTTTTT
NA	TRBJ1-1	TRBV6-1	NA	CASRVGRETEAFF	TGTGCCAGCAGGGTCGGACGGGAGACTGAAGCTTTCTTT
TRBD2	TRBJ2-1	TRBV7-8	once	CASSLLAGVRDEQFF	TGTGCCAGCAGCTTACTAGCGGGGGTGAGGGATGAGCAGTTCTTC
NA	TRBJ1-4	TRBV29-1	once	CSVTPQGSGEKLFF	TGCAGCGTAACGCCGCAGGGGTCAGGTGAAAAACTGTTTTTT
NA	TRBJ2-1	TRBV7-3	NA	CASSLKVGTPRFF	TGTGCCAGCAGCTTAAAGGTGGGGACACCGAGGTTCTTC
NA	TRBJ2-7	TRBV10-1	NA	CASSEAESYEQYF	TGCGCCAGCAGTGAAGCGGAATCCTACGAGCAGTACTTC
NA	TRBJ2-5	TRBV18	once	CASSPQRPPQETQYF	TGTGCCAGCTCACCCCAGCGTCCGCCCCAAGAGACCCAGTACTTC
NA	TRBJ2-2	TRBV19	NA	CASSIMVQVGELFF	TGTGCCAGTAGTATTATGGTCCAGGTCGGGGAGCTGTTTTTT
TRBD1	TRBJ2-7	TRBV7-8	NA	CASSLLEYRGRGEQYF	TGTGCCAGCAGCTTACTCGAGTACAGGGGGCGTGGGGAGCAGTACTTC
TRBD1	TRBJ2-3	TRBV4-1	NA	CASSQGRDRASTDTQYF	TGCGCCAGCAGCCAAGGGAGAGACAGGGCTAGCACAGATACGCAGTATTTT
NA	TRBJ2-7	TRBV19	NA	CASSIDIVSYEQYF	TGTGCCAGTAGTATAGATATAGTCTCCTACGAGCAGTACTTC
NA	TRBJ1-2	TRBV5-1	NA	CASSPARAGNYGYTF	TGCGCCAGCAGCCCCGCCCGGGCAGGGAACTATGGCTACACCTTC
TRBD2	TRBJ2-1	TRBV18	NA	CASSPRPSGSVEQFF	TGTGCCAGCTCACCAAGGCCTAGCGGGAGCGTTGAGCAGTTCTTC
TRBD1	TRBJ1-5	TRBV6-5	NA	CASSYSQQGQPQHF	TGTGCCAGCAGTTACTCCCAACAGGGGCAGCCCCAGCATTTT
TRBD1	TRBJ1-2	TRBV7-9	NA	CASSLPGQGFDGYTF	TGTGCCAGCAGCTTACCGGGACAGGGATTTGATGGCTACACCTTC
TRBD1	TRBJ2-4	TRBV4-2	NA	CASSQVFLSQGVIQYF	TGTGCCAGCAGCCAAGTTTTTTTATCCCAGGGGGTCATTCAGTACTTC
NA	TRBJ1-1	TRBV10-3	few	CAISNRVGDTEAFF	TGTGCCATCAGTAACCGGGTGGGAGACACTGAAGCTTTCTTT
NA	TRBJ2-7	TRBV19	NA	CASSPSTRVSYEQYF	TGTGCCAGTAGTCCCTCGACCCGGGTCTCCTACGAGCAGTACTTC
TRBD2	TRBJ2-3	TRBV4-2	NA	CASSQGLAGGPDTQYF	TGTGCCAGCAGCCAAGGACTAGCGGGAGGGCCAGATACGCAGTATTTT
TRBD1	TRBJ1-1	TRBV5-1	NA	CASTPWTGVTNTEAFF	TGCGCCAGCACCCCATGGACAGGGGTGACGAACACTGAAGCTTTCTTT
TRBD2	TRBJ2-5	TRBV11-3	NA	CASSSGTSYAYQETQYF	TGTGCCAGCAGCTCCGGGACTAGCTATGCGTACCAAGAGACCCAGTACTTC
NA	TRBJ2-1	TRBV25-1	NA	CASSEAGNSYNEQFF	TGTGCCAGCAGTGAGGCCGGGAACTCCTACAATGAGCAGTTCTTC
TRBD1	TRBJ1-2	TRBV25-1	NA	CASSDLGTGTYGYTF	TGTGCCAGCAGTGACTTAGGGACAGGGACCTATGGCTACACCTTC
TRBD1	TRBJ1-5	TRBV25-1	NA	CASSDWDSIGNQPQHF	TGTGCCAGCAGTGATTGGGACAGTATCGGCAATCAGCCCCAGCATTTT
TRBD1	TRBJ1-2	TRBV11-2	NA	CASRGQGYPNYGYTF	TGTGCCAGCAGGGGACAGGGGTACCCTAACTATGGCTACACCTTC
NA	TRBJ2-1	TRBV30	NA	CASGGRATSEQFF	TGTGCCAGTGGGGGCAGGGCGACAAGTGAGCAGTTCTTC
NA	TRBJ2-7	TRBV6-5	NA	CASSYSTGEGEQYF	TGTGCCAGCAGTTACTCGACAGGGGAGGGCGAGCAGTACTTC
NA	TRBJ1-1	TRBV19	NA	CASSPLDRSPEAFF	TGTGCCAGTAGTCCCTTAGACAGGTCGCCTGAAGCTTTCTTT
TRBD1	TRBJ1-1	TRBV4-1	NA	CASSQATGTVSKAFF	TGCGCCAGCAGCCAAGCCACCGGGACAGTTAGCAAAGCTTTCTTT
NA	TRBJ1-1	TRBV6-6	NA	CASSDTGQGTEAFF	TGTGCCAGCAGTGATACAGGGCAGGGCACTGAAGCTTTCTTT
NA	TRBJ2-7	TRBV25-1	NA	CASSDFGQGITNEQYF	TGTGCCAGCAGTGATTTCGGGCAGGGAATCACCAACGAGCAGTACTTC
NA	TRBJ2-5	TRBV29-1	NA	CSVAPVVGAGQETQYF	TGCAGCGTCGCCCCCGTTGTCGGCGCGGGGCAAGAGACCCAGTACTTC
TRBD2	TRBJ2-2	TRBV5-1	NA	CASSLYPGLAGSKNTGELFF	TGCGCCAGCAGTTTGTACCCGGGACTAGCGGGAAGTAAGAACACCGGGGAGCTGTTTTTT